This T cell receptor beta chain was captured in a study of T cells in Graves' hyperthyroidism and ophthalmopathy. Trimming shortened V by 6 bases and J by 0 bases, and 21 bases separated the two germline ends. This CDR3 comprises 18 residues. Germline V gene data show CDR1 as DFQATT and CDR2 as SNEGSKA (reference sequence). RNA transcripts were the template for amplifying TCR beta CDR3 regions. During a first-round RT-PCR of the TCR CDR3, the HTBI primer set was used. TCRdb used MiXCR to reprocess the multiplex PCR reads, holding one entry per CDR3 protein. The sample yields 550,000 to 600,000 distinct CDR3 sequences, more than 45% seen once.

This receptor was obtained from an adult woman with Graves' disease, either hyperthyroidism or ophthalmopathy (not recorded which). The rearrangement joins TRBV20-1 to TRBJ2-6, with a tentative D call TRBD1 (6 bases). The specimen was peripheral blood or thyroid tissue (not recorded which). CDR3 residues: CSAQGGGGIYSGANVLTF. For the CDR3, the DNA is TGCAGTGCCCAGGGCGGTGGGGGCATCTACTCTGGGGCCAACGTCCTGACTTTC.